Presented here are 30 T cell receptor beta chains from one specimen sequenced in a study of blood T cell repertoires in COVID-19. Only in-frame clones appear in the TCRdb table, and some are missing; sequencing was by immunoSEQ multiplex PCR. The repertoire includes 150,000 or so clones, more than 80% of them detected once, and 10% to 15% sits in the top ten. Sequencing was carried out using peripheral blood. These receptors came from a man aged 18 to 29 with COVID-19, enrolled during active disease.

This clone appeared a few times. The germline gene is not matched at one end of the junction; a read error may be the cause. This sequence joins TRBV6-5 and TRBJ1-4; D not resolved. The germline CDR1 and CDR2 sequences are MNHEY and SVGAGI. This CDR3 region has 14 residues. CDR3 sequence: CASSQVATNEKLLF. Written as DNA, the CDR3 is TGTGCCAGCAGCCAAGTTGCAACTAATGAAAAACTGCTTTTT.

Only one count was recorded for this clone. This rearrangement joins TRBV7-9 to TRBJ1-2; D remains unclear. This CDR3 contains 14 residues. Germline V gene sequence: CDR1 SEHNR, CDR2 FQNEAQ (reference sequence). V was trimmed by 3 bases and J by 8 bases, leaving 16 bases between them. CDR3 coding DNA: TGTGCCAGCAGCTTTAGTTCCGACATCGCGGGCTACACCTTC. Translating it yields CASSFSSDIAGYTF. Using reference TRBV7-9 and TRBJ1-2 for the parts outside the CDR3, the full variable domain is DTGVSQNPRHKITKRGQNVTFRCDPISEHNRLYWYRQTLGQGPEFLTYFQNEAQLEKSRLLSDRFSAERPKGSFSTLEIQRTEQGDSAMYLCASSFSSDIAGYTFGSGTRLTVV.

J is TRBJ2-1 and V is TRBV19; D gene uncertain. Germline V gene data show CDR1 as LNHDA and CDR2 as SQIVND (reference sequence). CDR3 length: 17 amino acids. Trimming shortened V by 0 bases and J by 9 bases, and 21 bases separated the two germline ends. The CDR3: CASSIDRGSSPDPEQFF. The CDR3 nucleotides are TGTGCCAGTAGTATAGATAGAGGCTCGTCCCCGGATCCTGAGCAGTTCTTC.

This chain connects TRBV9 to TRBJ1-2; weak D call: TRBD1 (6 bases). CDR3 length equals 14 residues. Germline V gene sequence: CDR1 SGDLS, CDR2 YYNGEE. Trimming took off 4 bases at V and 2 bases at J, with 12 bases between the two ends. DNA for the CDR3: TGTGCCAGCAGCCCTAAGGGGGTCAACTATGGCTACACCTTC. Protein product: CASSPKGVNYGYTF.

The chain is built from TRBV12-3 or TRBV12-4 and TRBJ2-7; D possibly corresponds to TRBD1 (6 bases). The V gene lost 4 bases and the J gene lost 2 bases, with 9 bases spanning the gap. This CDR3 contains 13 residues. The CDR3 loop is CASSSRDTYEQYF. CDR3 bases: TGTGCCAGCAGTTCCCGGGACACCTACGAGCAGTACTTC.

The chain couples TRBV27 to TRBJ2-7; the match to TRBD2 covers 8 bases. Trimming cost V 4 bases and J 4 bases; bases outside gene matches: 6. The V gene's germline CDR1 is MNHEY and CDR2 SMNVEV (reference sequence). The CDR3 is 14 residues long. The CDR3 is CASSWSGREYEQYF. DNA of the CDR3: TGTGCCAGCAGTTGGAGCGGGAGAGAATACGAGCAGTACTTC.

The chain combines TRBV4-3 with TRBJ1-2; D gene ambiguous. The length of the CDR3 is 16 residues. Trimming pared 0 bases from V and 5 bases from J, leaving 16 bases between. Per germline, CDR1 LGHNA and CDR2 YSLEER. CDR3 nucleotide sequence: TGCGCCAGCAGCCAAGAGGTCGAGTTGGTAACTTATGGCTACACCTTC. Protein: CASSQEVELVTYGYTF.

The genes are TRBV28 and TRBJ2-7, with D hard to call. CDR1 and CDR2 (germline): MDHEN, SYDVKM. The CDR3 runs 11 residues. With 6 bases removed from V and 7 bases from J, the gap between germline ends came to 10 bases. CDR3 sequence: CASSALREQYF. In DNA form, the CDR3 reads TGTGCCAGCAGCGCGTTGAGGGAGCAGTACTTC. Full variable domain (outside the CDR3, taken from reference TRBV28 and TRBJ2-7): DVKVTQSSRYLVKRTGEKVFLECVQDMDHENMFWYRQDPGLGLRLIYFSYDVKMKEKGDIPEGYSVSREKKERFSLILESASTNQTSMYLCASSALREQYFGPGTRLTVT.

With regard to this clone: Distinct nucleotide sequences in the sample also encode this CDR3. V and J are TRBV28 and TRBJ2-3; 13 positions agree with TRBD2. The ends lost 5 bases at V and 3 bases at J; junction bases unmatched: 2. CDR3 length: 15 residues. Germline V gene data show CDR1 as MDHEN and CDR2 as SYDVKM. CDR3: CASSLLAGGTDTQYF. The CDR3 DNA follows: TGTGCCAGCAGTCTACTAGCGGGAGGGACAGATACGCAGTATTTT.

The gene calls are TRBV6-2 or TRBV6-3 and TRBJ2-3; 9 bases are a match to TRBD1. The CDR3 is 15 amino acids. Germline V CDR1 and CDR2: MNHEY, SVGEGT. The junction had 3 bases not matched to a gene; V was cut back by 5 bases and J by 0 bases. CDR3 loop: CASSTGTGSTDTQYF. CDR3 sequence (DNA): TGTGCCAGCAGTACAGGGACAGGGAGCACAGATACGCAGTATTTT.

The chain uses TRBV19 and TRBJ2-7; a possible D gene is TRBD2 (7 bases). Looked up from germline, CDR1 is LNHDA and CDR2 is SQIVND (reference sequence). The V and J ends lost 4 bases and 2 bases respectively, with 15 bases between them. CDR3 size: 15 residues. The CDR3 bases are TGTGCCAGTAGTACCCCCAGGGGAGGGGCCTACGAGCAGTACTTC. It specifies CASSTPRGGAYEQYF.

This rearrangement joins TRBV24-1 to TRBJ2-6; TRBD1 is a possible D gene (6 bases). The CDR3 has 16 residues. The V gene's germline CDR1 is KGHDR and CDR2 SFDVKD. Trimming stripped 4 bases from V and 2 bases from J, with 11 bases between. The CDR3 loop reads CATSDPTGPGANVLTF. The CDR3 DNA reads as TGTGCCACCAGTGACCCCACAGGGCCTGGGGCCAACGTCCTGACTTTC.

The gene calls are TRBV19 and TRBJ1-2; 7 bases align to TRBD1. Germline values: CDR1 LNHDA, CDR2 SQIVND (reference sequence). J gave up 2 bases and V 4 bases, and 4 bases lay outside the gene matches. The CDR3 contains 14 residues. The DNA for the CDR3 is TGTGCCAGTAGTACCCCGGGACAGAACTATGGCTACACCTTC. Translated: CASSTPGQNYGYTF.

This chain uses TRBV7-9 with TRBJ2-7, with D perhaps TRBD2 (5 bases). The germline V gene has CDR1 SEHNR and CDR2 FQNEAQ (reference sequence). The CDR3 sequence is 16 residues long. With 5 bases removed from V and 0 bases from J, the gap between germline ends came to 17 bases. CDR3 protein: CASSPRTHPSSYEQYF. The DNA of the CDR3 is TGTGCCAGCAGCCCGAGGACTCATCCGAGCTCCTACGAGCAGTACTTC.

The chain links TRBV4-1 to TRBJ1-5; TRBD1 matches at 8 bases. The CDR3 runs to 15 residues. Germline assignment: CDR1 MGHRA and CDR2 YSYEKL. V shed 7 bases and J 3 bases; nucleotides not matched to a gene: 8. DNA of the CDR3: TGCGCCAGCACCCCCGCGGACAGGGACAATCAGCCCCAGCATTTT. Amino acid sequence: CASTPADRDNQPQHF.

J is TRBJ2-2 and V is TRBV3-1 (or the pseudogene TRBV3-2); 8 bases map to TRBD2. The trim removed 4 bases at V and 3 bases at J, leaving 10 bases unmatched. Germline values: CDR1 LGHDT, CDR2 YNNKEL (reference sequence). This CDR3 comprises 17 residues. CDR3 nucleotide sequence: TGTGCCAGCAGCCCCCGGAGGGCGGGAGGCCACACCGGGGAGCTGTTTTTT. It is translated as CASSPRRAGGHTGELFF.

This chain connects TRBV3-1 (or the pseudogene TRBV3-2) to TRBJ2-3, with 7 bases matching TRBD2. The CDR3 contains 15 residues. Looked up from germline, CDR1 is LGHDT and CDR2 is YNNKEL (reference sequence). The trim removed 2 bases at V and 4 bases at J, leaving 6 bases unmatched. The CDR3 is CASSQNLLAADTQYF. In nucleotides, the CDR3 is TGTGCCAGCAGCCAAAACCTCCTAGCGGCAGATACGCAGTATTTT.

In DNA, the CDR3 is TGTGCCAGCAGCGTAGATCTGGCGGGCGAGCAGTACTTC. Protein sequence: CASSVDLAGEQYF. The J gene is TRBJ2-7, the V gene TRBV9, with a possible D match to TRBD2 (5 bases). Germline CDR1 is SGDLS and CDR2 is YYNGEE. The V end was cut by 0 bases, the J end by 6 bases, with 10 bases between. The CDR3 runs to 13 residues. Based on the CDR3 plus reference TRBV9 and TRBJ2-7, the full variable domain is DSGVTQTPKHLITATGQRVTLRCSPRSGDLSVYWYQQSLDQGLQFLIQYYNGEERAKGNILERFSAQQFPDLHSELNLSSLELGDSALYFCASSVDLAGEQYFGPGTRLTVT.

The chain joins TRBV4-3 to TRBJ1-5; D is possibly TRBD1 (5 bases). The length of the CDR3 is 15 residues. The germline V gene has CDR1 LGHNA and CDR2 YSLEER. Trimming removed 3 bases at V and 9 bases at J, with 18 bases between. Written as DNA, the CDR3 is TGCGCCAGCAGCCAGGAGACCGGCCGGGGGTGGCCCCAGCATTTT. Its protein product is CASSQETGRGWPQHF.

This sequence joins TRBV3-1 (or the pseudogene TRBV3-2) and TRBJ2-5, with 10 bases that match TRBD2. The CDR3 runs to 15 residues. V was clipped by 4 bases and J by 2 bases; unmatched bases: 4. CDR1 and CDR2 (germline): LGHDT, YNNKEL (reference sequence). The CDR3 sequence: CASSLNSGGQETQYF. CDR3 in DNA: TGTGCCAGCAGCCTAAATAGCGGGGGGCAAGAGACCCAGTACTTC.

The V call is TRBV5-1, the J call TRBJ2-1; D remains ambiguous. Germline V gene lookup returns CDR1 SGHRS and CDR2 YFSETQ. The CDR3 contains 14 residues. V lost 4 bases and J 2 bases, leaving 10 bases between the germline ends. CDR3 in amino acids: CASSIQNTYNEQFF. DNA of the CDR3: TGCGCCAGCAGCATTCAGAACACCTACAATGAGCAGTTCTTC.

CDR3 region: CASSSRQGFAYEQYF. In nucleotides, the CDR3 is TGCGCCAGCAGCTCACGACAGGGCTTCGCCTACGAGCAGTACTTC. This chain uses TRBV5-1 with TRBJ2-7; 7 bases fit TRBD1. J was trimmed by 2 bases and V by 3 bases; bases with no gene match: 8. The CDR3 is made up of 15 amino acids. Germline CDR1 is SGHRS and CDR2 is YFSETQ.

This rearrangement joins TRBV15 to TRBJ1-5, with unresolved D. CDR3 length: 13 residues. Germline CDR1 LNHNV, CDR2 YYDKDF (reference sequence). V gave up 0 bases and J gave up 5 bases, with 5 bases separating them. The CDR3 protein is CATSRDQYQPQHF. The CDR3 region has the DNA TGTGCCACCAGCAGAGATCAGTATCAGCCCCAGCATTTT.

This clone was counted between two and nine times. This chain uses TRBV19 with TRBJ2-7, with 7 bases identical to TRBD1. After removal of 3 bases from V and 0 bases from J, the junction contained 5 bases not matched to a gene. The germline V gene has CDR1 LNHDA and CDR2 SQIVND (reference sequence). This CDR3 comprises 15 residues. This CDR3 is CASSMGQLSSYEQYF. The DNA of the CDR3 is TGTGCCAGTAGTATGGGACAGTTGAGCTCCTACGAGCAGTACTTC.

The rearrangement joins TRBV11-2 to TRBJ2-7; 11 bases are shared with TRBD2. Per germline, CDR1 SGHAT and CDR2 FQNNGV. The CDR3 consists of 17 residues. Unmatched junction bases numbered 11, after V lost 1 base and J lost 6 bases. CDR3 sequence reads: CASSLVLSSGGRGEQYF. The CDR3 nucleotides read TGTGCCAGCAGCTTAGTTCTGTCTAGCGGGGGGAGGGGCGAGCAGTACTTC.

The chain is built from TRBV7-9 and TRBJ1-2; D unresolved. The ends were cut back, 0 bases at V and 4 bases at J, with 9 bases in the middle. CDR3 size: 14 residues. Germline assignment: CDR1 SEHNR and CDR2 FQNEAQ (reference sequence). The CDR3: CASSLAPDFYGYTF. The CDR3 nucleotides read TGTGCCAGCAGCTTAGCCCCGGACTTCTATGGCTACACCTTC.

The chain employs TRBV27 and TRBJ2-1, with D maybe TRBD2 (5 bases). V was trimmed by 7 bases and J by 2 bases, leaving 18 bases between them. Germline V gene lookup returns CDR1 MNHEY and CDR2 SMNVEV (reference sequence). The CDR3 extends over 16 amino acids. The CDR3 coding sequence is TGTGCCAGCACCACCTTAGGGCGGGCCCCCTACAATGAGCAGTTCTTC. Its translation is CASTTLGRAPYNEQFF.

The V and J genes are TRBV28 and TRBJ2-5; TRBD2 aligns across 8 bases. Germline CDR1 reads MDHEN; CDR2 reads SYDVKM. The V gene end was trimmed by 6 bases and the J gene end by 3 bases; junction bases not matched to a gene: 3. The CDR3 totals 13 residues. The chain's CDR3 is CASRLLAEETQYF. The CDR3 coding sequence is TGTGCCAGCAGGCTACTAGCGGAAGAGACCCAGTACTTC.

This sequence joins TRBV29-1 and TRBJ2-1; unclear D gene. V lost 6 bases and J lost 2, with 23 bases in between. Germline V gives CDR1 SQVTM, CDR2 ANQGSEA. CDR3 length equals 17 residues. CDR3 DNA sequence: TGCAGCGTGCTTCGGAACTACGGCGCCACGCCCTACAATGAGCAGTTCTTC. Translating gives CSVLRNYGATPYNEQFF.

The chain combines TRBV6-2 or TRBV6-3 with TRBJ2-7; D not certain. CDR1 and CDR2 (germline): MNHEY, SVGEGT. The CDR3 consists of 16 residues. Trimming took 0 bases from V and 3 from J, leaving 15 bases between them. CDR3 DNA sequence: TGTGCCAGCAGTTACTCGGAGTATAGCAGATACTACGAGCAGTACTTC. Translation gives CASSYSEYSRYYEQYF.